The T cell receptor beta chain described here comes from a study of shared clonotypes between healthy human individuals. Study-wide background: Per donor, CD8 memory used one plate, CD8 naive used two, CD4 memory used three and CD4 naive used three. Overall study results and limits: Only blood underwent sampling, and tissue repertoires likely differ.

Trimming removed 6 bases from V and 1 base from J, with 18 bases in between. CDR1 is WSHSY and CDR2 is SAAADI in the germline V gene. The CDR3 runs 17 residues. Methods used by the authors: ImmunoSEQ junction-only sequences lacked quality scores, so their filtering differed. Libraries were prepared by immunoSEQ multiplex PCR; TCRdb keeps only in-frame clonotypes and omits some of them. The V and J calls and the clone size are those of that table, but D and trimming were determined from the DNA. The table has about 1,900,000 clones, less than 95% seen once. A remark on this clone: The antigen is not known.

Only CD45RO-negative cells positively selected for CCR7 counted as naive CD8 cells, so terminally differentiated effector memory CD45RA+ cells were excluded. The sample comprised naive CD8+ T cells sorted from blood. This TCR derives from a man younger than 30 in good health. The chain carries TRBV10-2 and TRBJ2-2, with D hard to call. The chain's CDR3 is CASSENRAVENTGELFF. The CDR3 bases are TGCGCCAGCAGCGAAAACCGGGCCGTAGAGAACACCGGGGAGCTGTTTTTT.